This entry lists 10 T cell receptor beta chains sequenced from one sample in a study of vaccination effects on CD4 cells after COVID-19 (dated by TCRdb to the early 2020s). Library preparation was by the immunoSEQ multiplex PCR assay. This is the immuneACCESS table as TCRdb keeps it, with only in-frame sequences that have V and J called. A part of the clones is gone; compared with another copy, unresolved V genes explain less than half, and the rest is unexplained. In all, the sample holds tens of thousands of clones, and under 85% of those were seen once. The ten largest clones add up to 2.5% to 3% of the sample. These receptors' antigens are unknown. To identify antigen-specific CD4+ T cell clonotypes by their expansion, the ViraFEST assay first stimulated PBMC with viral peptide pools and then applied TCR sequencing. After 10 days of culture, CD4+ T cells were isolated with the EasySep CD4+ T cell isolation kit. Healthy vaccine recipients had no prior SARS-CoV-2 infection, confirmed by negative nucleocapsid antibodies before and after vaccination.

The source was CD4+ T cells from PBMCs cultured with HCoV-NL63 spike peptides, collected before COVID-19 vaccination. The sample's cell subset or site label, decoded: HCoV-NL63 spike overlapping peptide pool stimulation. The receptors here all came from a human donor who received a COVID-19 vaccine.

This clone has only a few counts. In DNA, the CDR3 is TGTGCCAGCAGCTTTTCGTCCTACGAGCAGTACGTC. It is translated as CASSFSSYEQYV. The genes are TRBV7-8 and TRBJ2-7; no firm D call. Trimming took off 3 bases at V and 1 base at J, with 4 bases between the two ends. This CDR3 spans 12 amino acids. Germline values: CDR1 SGHVS, CDR2 FQNEAQ.

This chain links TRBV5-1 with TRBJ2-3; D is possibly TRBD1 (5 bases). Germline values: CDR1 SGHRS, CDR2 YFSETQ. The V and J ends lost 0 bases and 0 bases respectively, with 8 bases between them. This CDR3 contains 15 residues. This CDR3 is CASSLDPGSTDTQYF. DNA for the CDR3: TGCGCCAGCAGCTTGGACCCAGGGAGCACAGATACGCAGTATTTT.

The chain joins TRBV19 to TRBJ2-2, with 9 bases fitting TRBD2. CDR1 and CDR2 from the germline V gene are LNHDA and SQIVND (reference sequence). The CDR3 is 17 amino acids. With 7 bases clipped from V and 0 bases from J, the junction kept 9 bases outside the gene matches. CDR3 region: CASKLAGNLANTGELFF. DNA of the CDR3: TGTGCCAGTAAGCTAGCGGGGAACCTCGCGAACACCGGGGAGCTGTTTTTT.

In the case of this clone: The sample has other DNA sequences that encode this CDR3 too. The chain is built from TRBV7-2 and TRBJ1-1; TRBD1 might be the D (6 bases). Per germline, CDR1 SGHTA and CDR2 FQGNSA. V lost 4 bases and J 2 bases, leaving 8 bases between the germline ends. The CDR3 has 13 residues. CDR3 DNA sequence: TGTGCCAGCAGCTCGGACAGAAACACTGAAGCTTTCTTT. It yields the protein CASSSDRNTEAFF.

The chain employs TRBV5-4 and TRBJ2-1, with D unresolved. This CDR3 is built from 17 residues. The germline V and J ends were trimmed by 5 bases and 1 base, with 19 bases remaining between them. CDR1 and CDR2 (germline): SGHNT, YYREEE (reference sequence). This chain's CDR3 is CASSSGSGPFSYNEQFF. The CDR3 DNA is TGTGCCAGCAGTTCCGGGTCCGGTCCTTTTTCCTACAATGAGCAGTTCTTC.

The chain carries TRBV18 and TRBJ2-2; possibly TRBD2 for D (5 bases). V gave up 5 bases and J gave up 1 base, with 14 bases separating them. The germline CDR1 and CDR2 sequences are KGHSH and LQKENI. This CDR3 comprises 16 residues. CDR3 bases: TGTGCCAGCTCAGGGATGGGAGCGGTGAACACCGGGGAGCTGTTTTTT. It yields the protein CASSGMGAVNTGELFF. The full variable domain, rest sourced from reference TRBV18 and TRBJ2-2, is NAGVMQNPRHLVRRRGQEARLRCSPMKGHSHVYWYRQLPEEGLKFMVYLQKENIIDESGMPKERFSAEFPKEGPSILRIQQVVRGDSAAYFCASSGMGAVNTGELFFGEGSRLTVL.

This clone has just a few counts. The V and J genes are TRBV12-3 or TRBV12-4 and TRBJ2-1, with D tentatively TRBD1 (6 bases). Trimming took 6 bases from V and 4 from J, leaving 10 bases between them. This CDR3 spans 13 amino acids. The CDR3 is CASSKGQYNEQFF. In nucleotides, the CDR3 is TGTGCCAGCAGCAAAGGACAGTACAATGAGCAGTTCTTC.

In nucleotides, the CDR3 is TGTGCCAGCAACGTTGCGGGTCTAGGGGGAGAGACCCAGTACTTC. Amino acids: CASNVAGLGGETQYF. The rearrangement joins TRBV2 to TRBJ2-5, with D possibly TRBD1 on 6 matching bases. Trimming pared 7 bases from V and 4 bases from J, leaving 19 bases between. Germline loops: CDR1 SNHLY, CDR2 FYNNEI. This CDR3 is built from 15 residues.

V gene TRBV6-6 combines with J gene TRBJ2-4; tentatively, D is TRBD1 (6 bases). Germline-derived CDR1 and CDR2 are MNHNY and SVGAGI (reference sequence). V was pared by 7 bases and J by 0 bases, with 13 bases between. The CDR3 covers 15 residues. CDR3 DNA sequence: TGTGCCAGCACTACAGGGTCCTTAGCCAAAAACATTCAGTACTTC. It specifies CASTTGSLAKNIQYF.

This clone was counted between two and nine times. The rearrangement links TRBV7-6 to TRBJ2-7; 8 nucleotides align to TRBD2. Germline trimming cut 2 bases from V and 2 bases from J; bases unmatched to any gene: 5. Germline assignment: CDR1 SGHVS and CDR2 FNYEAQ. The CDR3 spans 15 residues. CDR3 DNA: TGTGCCAGCAGCTTAAACCCCGGGGGGGCCTACGAGCAGTACGTC. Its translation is CASSLNPGGAYEQYV.